This T cell receptor (beta chain) was identified in a study of blood T cell repertoires in COVID-19. Overall study: COVID-19 samples collected from the United States, Italy and Spain covered acute and convalescent phases. T cells, B-cell-depleted T cells, or PBMCs supplied cDNA or gDNA.

Methods used by the authors: By means of reference gene primer amplification, nucleated cell counts were estimated. The table came from immunoSEQ multiplex PCR; TCRdb's copy has only in-frame clones and leaves some out. From that table come the V and J calls and clone size; the DNA was used to work out D and trimming. The sample lists 100,000 to 150,000 clones; 70% to 90% were seen once. V gave up 1 base and J gave up 2 bases, with 15 bases separating them. Germline CDR1 LNHDA, CDR2 SQIVND (reference sequence). There are 17 residues in the CDR3. The rearrangement uses TRBV19 and TRBJ1-3; D ambiguous. Source material: peripheral blood. This clonotype was obtained from a woman older than 75 with acute or convalescent COVID-19. CDR3 DNA sequence: TGTGCCAGTAGTATAGCCGTTGGCACGCTGGCTGGAAACACCATATATTTT. Residues: CASSIAVGTLAGNTIYF.